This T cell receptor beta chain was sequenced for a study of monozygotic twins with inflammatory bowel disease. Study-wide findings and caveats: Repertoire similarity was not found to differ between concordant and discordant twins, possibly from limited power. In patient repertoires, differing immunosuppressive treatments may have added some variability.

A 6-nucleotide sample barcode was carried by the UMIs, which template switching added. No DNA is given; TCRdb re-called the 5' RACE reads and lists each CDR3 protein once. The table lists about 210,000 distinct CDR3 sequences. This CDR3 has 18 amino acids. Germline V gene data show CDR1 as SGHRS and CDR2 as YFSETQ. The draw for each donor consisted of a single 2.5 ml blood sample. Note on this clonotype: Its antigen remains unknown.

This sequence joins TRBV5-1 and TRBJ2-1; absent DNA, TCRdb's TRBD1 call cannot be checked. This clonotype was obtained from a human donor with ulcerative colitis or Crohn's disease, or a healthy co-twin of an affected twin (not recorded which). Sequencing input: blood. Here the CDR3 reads CASSLVQGDASIYNEQFF.